Sequencing of this TCR beta chain was carried out in a study of molecular identifiers for immune sequencing clone quantification. Findings of the study overall: Whereas naive cells kept under 1% of molecules in clones above 20 RNA copies, such clones held over 97% in effectors.

Sorting defined naive CD8 T cells as CD8+CD4-CCR7+CD45RA+. CDR3 length equals 16 residues. CDR1 and CDR2 from the germline V gene are LNHDA and SQIVND (reference sequence). Trimming cost V 4 bases and J 1 base, with 17 bases left between them. In TCRdb, the PCR reads were re-called with MiXCR into one record per CDR3 protein. Among about 510,000 distinct CDR3 sequences listed, about a quarter were seen once. A note on this clonotype: Its specificity is not known.

Sequenced material: naive CD8+ T cells from blood, with Jurkat cell RNA spiked in. Described subset: FACS-sorted CD8+CD4-CCR7+CD45RA+ naive T cells. The chain links TRBV19 to TRBJ2-7; D is unclear. The clonotype was recovered from a human donor in good health. Some libraries in this study had Jurkat cell RNA spiked in. The CDR3 region is CASSTATRGRSYEQYF. The DNA for the CDR3 is TGTGCCAGTAGTACGGCAACCCGAGGTCGGTCCTACGAGCAGTACTTC. The full variable domain, in which reference TRBV19 and TRBJ2-7 provide the parts outside the CDR3, is DGGITQSPKYLFRKEGQNVTLSCEQNLNHDAMYWYRQDPGQGLRLIYYSQIVNDFQKGDIAEGYSVSREKKESFPLTVTSAQKNPTAFYLCASSTATRGRSYEQYFGPGTRLTVT.